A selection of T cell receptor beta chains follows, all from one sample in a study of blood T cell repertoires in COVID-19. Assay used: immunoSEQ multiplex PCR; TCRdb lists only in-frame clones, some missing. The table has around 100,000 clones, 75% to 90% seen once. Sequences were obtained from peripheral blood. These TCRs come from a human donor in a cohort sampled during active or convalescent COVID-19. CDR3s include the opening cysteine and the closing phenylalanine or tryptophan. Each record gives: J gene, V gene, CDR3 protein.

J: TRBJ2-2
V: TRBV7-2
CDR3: CASSPTSGGPYTGELFF

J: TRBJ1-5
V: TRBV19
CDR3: CASSNGSARGPGQPQHF

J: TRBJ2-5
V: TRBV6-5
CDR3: CASRRQETQYF

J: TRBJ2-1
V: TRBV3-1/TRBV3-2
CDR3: CASSPWGGPYNEQFF

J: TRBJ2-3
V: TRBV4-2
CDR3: CASSQGIQRGGDTQYF

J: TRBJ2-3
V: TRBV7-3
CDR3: CASSSANSADTQYF

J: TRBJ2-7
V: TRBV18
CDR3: CASSPRMGQESYEQYF

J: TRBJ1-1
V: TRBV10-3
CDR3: CAIRPNSGPMNTEAFF

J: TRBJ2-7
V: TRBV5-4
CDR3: CASSLDSGHEQYF

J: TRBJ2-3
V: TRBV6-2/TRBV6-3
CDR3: CASSYLGQTDTQYF

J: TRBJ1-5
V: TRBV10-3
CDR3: CAISDEAGGQPQHF

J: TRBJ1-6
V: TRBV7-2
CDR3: CASSLVGQGGSPLHF

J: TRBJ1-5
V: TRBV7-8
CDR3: CASSLLTPYSNQPQHF

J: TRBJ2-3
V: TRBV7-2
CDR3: CASSLRSAGARETDTQYF

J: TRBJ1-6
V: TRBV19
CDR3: CASSRGLGDSPLHF

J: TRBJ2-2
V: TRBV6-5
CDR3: CASRSGQGLSGELFF

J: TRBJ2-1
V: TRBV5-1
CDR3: CASSLYSAGSSYNEQFF

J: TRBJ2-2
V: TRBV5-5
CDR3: CASSIEGVNTGELFF

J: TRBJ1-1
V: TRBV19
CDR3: CASSTGQGTTEAFF

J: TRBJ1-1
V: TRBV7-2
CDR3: CASSLDRGTEAFF

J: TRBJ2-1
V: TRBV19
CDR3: CASRTASRSSYNEQFF

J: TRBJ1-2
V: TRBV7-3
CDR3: CASSLGGYGGYTF

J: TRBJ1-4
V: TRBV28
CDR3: CASSLRQGGEKLFF

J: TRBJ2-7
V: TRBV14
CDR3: CASSQDWTGVEQYF

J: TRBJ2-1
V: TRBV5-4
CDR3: CASSPLTRTSGGREQFF

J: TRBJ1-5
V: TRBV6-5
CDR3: CASKPWGDNQPQHF

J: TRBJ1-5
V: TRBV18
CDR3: CASSPGQRYQPQHF

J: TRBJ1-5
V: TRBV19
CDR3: CASSIPVRQPQHF

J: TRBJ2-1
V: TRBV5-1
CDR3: CASSQRQGPLSYNEQFF

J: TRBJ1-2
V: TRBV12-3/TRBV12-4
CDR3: CASTRGPYGYTF

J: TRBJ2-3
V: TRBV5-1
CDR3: CASTQGAPDTQYF

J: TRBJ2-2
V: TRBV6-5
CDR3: CASGGPNTGELFF

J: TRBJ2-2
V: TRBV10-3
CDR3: CAISESRGALNTGELFF

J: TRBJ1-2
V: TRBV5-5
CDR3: CASSFGRDNYGYTF

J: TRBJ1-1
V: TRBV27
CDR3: CASSLKGTEAFF

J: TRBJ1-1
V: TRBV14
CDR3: CASSQAQGVMNTEAFF

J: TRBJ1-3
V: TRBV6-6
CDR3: CASSIQGVLRNTIYF

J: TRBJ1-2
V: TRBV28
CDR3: CASSLVGGVYGTESDLYGYTF

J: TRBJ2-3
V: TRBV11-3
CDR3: CASSRLAGSTDTQYF

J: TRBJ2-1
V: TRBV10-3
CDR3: CAISGEGTSGGKDEQFF

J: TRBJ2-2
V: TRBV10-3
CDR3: CAISERGGSTGELFF

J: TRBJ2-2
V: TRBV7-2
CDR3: CASSLGGLTGELFF

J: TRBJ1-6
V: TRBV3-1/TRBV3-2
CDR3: CASSQRGDNSPLHF

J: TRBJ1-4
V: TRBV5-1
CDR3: CASRPGQGGEKLFF

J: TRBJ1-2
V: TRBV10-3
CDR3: CATLWGRGDGYTF

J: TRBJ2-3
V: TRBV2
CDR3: CASSGIKERGVTDTQYF